This TCR beta chain originates from a study of regulatory T cells in long-lasting Graves disease. Study information: Newly diagnosed Graves' patients had under 3 months of antithyroid drugs. Study results and limitations: Patients with persistent disease shared 2,741 public clonotypes, outpacing the approximately 920 shared by new patients. The analysis examined peripheral blood only and excluded thyroid tissue.

For this clonotype: The antigen is not known.

Construction of TCR beta libraries relied on iRepertoire HTBI primers and on Arm-PCR targeting CDR3 regions. TCRdb re-called the multiplex PCR reads through MiXCR, storing one row per CDR3 protein. The sample lists fewer than 650,000 distinct CDR3 sequences, 15% to 20% occurring once. Time point given: newly diagnosed GD, antithyroid drugs for less than 3 months. Scientists built the TCR library using RNA that was extracted from PBMCs. The data were also submitted as part of a second study, on T cells in Graves' hyperthyroidism and ophthalmopathy.

Sequencing was performed on peripheral blood mononuclear cells (PBMCs), taken at new diagnosis, from a patient treated with antithyroid drugs. The receptor's source is a man between 18 and 29 years old with Graves disease.

This CDR3 reads CASSEVNRGEQYF. CDR3 nucleotides: TGTGCCAGCAGTGAAGTAAACAGGGGCGAGCAGTACTTC. The genes are TRBV6-1 and TRBJ2-7; TRBD1 matches 7 bases. Trimming cost V 1 base and J 6 bases; bases outside gene matches: 3. CDR3 size: 13 residues. In germline, CDR1 is MNHNS, CDR2 SASEGT.